The 27 T cell receptor beta chains below come from one sample, sequenced in a study of blood T cells in healthy people across ages. A second PCR of 7 to 11 cycles used a sample-barcoded 5' primer and a J-beta primer mix. TCRdb independently ran MiXCR on the 5' RACE reads; one entry per CDR3 protein. The data hold over 1,500,000 distinct CDR3 sequences, with about two fifths observed a single time. The specimen sequenced was blood. All receptors come from a human donor in good health.

The gene calls are TRBV29-1 and TRBJ2-7; 7 bases agree with TRBD1. The CDR3 loop spans 13 amino acids. Per germline, CDR1 SQVTM and CDR2 ANQGSEA. V trimming: 3 bases; J trimming: 4 bases; junction bases outside the gene matches: 6. This CDR3 is CSVEDRIRYEQYF. The CDR3 DNA sequence: TGCAGCGTTGAGGACAGGATTAGATACGAGCAGTACTTC.

The chain combines TRBV5-1 with TRBJ2-3; TRBD1 aligns across 9 bases. CDR3 length equals 16 residues. With 0 bases clipped from V and 2 bases from J, the junction kept 4 bases outside the gene matches. Germline-derived CDR1 and CDR2 are SGHRS and YFSETQ. In DNA form, the CDR3 reads TGCGCCAGCAGCTTGGTGGGACAGGGATCCACAGATACGCAGTATTTT. As protein: CASSLVGQGSTDTQYF.

This sequence joins TRBV5-5 and TRBJ1-5; 7 bases are a match to TRBD1. The CDR3 is 19 amino acids. Germline CDR1 and CDR2: SGHKS and YYEKEE (reference sequence). V was clipped by 4 bases and J by 4 bases; unmatched bases: 20. CDR3 DNA sequence: TGTGCCAGCAGCCCACGTTTGGGTGGTATAACAGGGGAAAATCAGCCCCAGCATTTT. This gives the protein CASSPRLGGITGENQPQHF.

The chain links TRBV15 to TRBJ2-3; no clear D. The V end lost 1 base, the J end lost 4 bases, and 15 bases lay between the germline ends. This CDR3 has 16 residues. Germline values: CDR1 LNHNV, CDR2 YYDKDF (reference sequence). The CDR3, as DNA: TGTGCCACCAGCAGAGCGCCTCTCGAGGTCGCAGATACGCAGTATTTT. This sequence encodes CATSRAPLEVADTQYF.

This clonotype appeared a few times. One junction end does not reproduce the germline sequence, and a read error may be involved. The genes are TRBV12-3 or TRBV12-4 and TRBJ1-2; TRBD1 agrees at 7 bases. The CDR3 extends over 14 amino acids. This chain's CDR3 is CASSFQGGNSGYTF. The DNA for the CDR3 is TGTGCCAGCAGTTTCCAGGGGGGCAACTCTGGCTACACCTTC.

This clonotype was counted a few times. The rearrangement joins TRBV28 to TRBJ2-3, with D possibly matching TRBD1 (5 bases). The CDR3 contains 18 residues. Germline V gives CDR1 MDHEN, CDR2 SYDVKM. V was clipped by 4 bases and J by 2 bases, with 22 bases between them. This CDR3 reads CASSSSSGTGVLTDTQYF. As DNA, the CDR3 is TGTGCCAGCAGTTCCTCTTCCGGAACAGGAGTACTCACAGATACGCAGTATTTT.

This clonotype was found a few times. The germline gene is not matched at one end of the junction; a read error may be the cause. The gene calls are TRBV7-2 and TRBJ2-7; TRBD2 is a possible D gene (5 bases). CDR3 length: 14 amino acids. The germline V gene has CDR1 SGHTA and CDR2 FQGNSA. The CDR3 loop reads CASSLGDDYYERYF. In DNA form, the CDR3 reads TGTGCCAGCAGCTTAGGAGACGACTACTACGAGCGGTACTTC.

A few counts support this clonotype. This rearrangement joins TRBV27 to TRBJ2-6, with D possibly being TRBD1 (5 bases). CDR1 MNHEY and CDR2 SMNVEV come from the germline V gene (reference sequence). The CDR3 is 14 amino acids. Trimming cost V 4 bases and J 4 bases, with 8 bases left between them. The chain's CDR3 is CASSWTMGANVLTF. The CDR3 DNA reads as TGTGCCAGCAGTTGGACAATGGGGGCCAACGTCCTGACTTTC.

This chain connects TRBV6-4 to TRBJ1-1; D is possibly TRBD1 (5 bases). Between the trimmed V and J ends, which lost 6 bases and 4 bases, there was a span of 18 bases. This CDR3 region has 15 residues. CDR1 MRHNA and CDR2 SNTAGT come from the germline V gene. The CDR3 sequence is CASSYRGDGSTEAFF. The CDR3 nucleotides are TGTGCCAGCAGCTACCGGGGCGACGGGAGCACTGAAGCTTTCTTT.

With respect to this clonotype: The junction shows a germline mismatch at one end, possibly a read error. The rearrangement joins TRBV11-2 to TRBJ2-1, with D perhaps given as TRBD1 or TRBD2 (5 bases each). Germline values: CDR1 SGHAT, CDR2 FQNNGV. The CDR3 covers 12 residues. The CDR3 DNA is TGTGCCGGCAGCTTACTAGGGGATGAGCAGTTCTTC. Its protein product is CAGSLLGDEQFF.

The chain has TRBV7-2 and TRBJ1-2; no definite D call. The germline V and J ends were trimmed by 0 bases and 2 bases, with 16 bases remaining between them. Germline CDR1 reads SGHTA; CDR2 reads FQGNSA. This CDR3 has 17 amino acids. The CDR3 here is CASSLASRVAGNYGYTF. CDR3 DNA: TGTGCCAGCAGCTTAGCGTCCCGAGTGGCGGGAAACTATGGCTACACCTTC.

The chain combines TRBV2 with TRBJ2-6; D might be TRBD1 (6 bases). Trimming stripped 6 bases from V and 1 base from J, with 13 bases between. CDR1 and CDR2 (germline): SNHLY, FYNNEI. The CDR3 has 16 amino acids. CDR3 nucleotides: TGTGCCAGCAGCAGGCAGGGGCGGTCTGGGGCCAACGTCCTGACTTTC. It codes for CASSRQGRSGANVLTF. The variable domain in full, completed from reference TRBV2 and TRBJ2-6, reads EPEVTQTPSHQVTQMGQEVILRCVPISNHLYFYWYRQILGQKVEFLVSFYNNEISEKSEIFDDQFSVERPDGSNFTLKIRSTKLEDSAMYFCASSRQGRSGANVLTFGAGSRLTVL.

The V call is TRBV6-5, the J call TRBJ2-7, with 8 positions matching TRBD2. The V gene end was trimmed by 6 bases and the J gene end by 2 bases; junction bases not matched to a gene: 6. Germline loops: CDR1 MNHEY, CDR2 SVGAGI. The length of the CDR3 is 14 residues. The CDR3 bases are TGTGCCAGCAGAATGGCGGGGGGCCCCTACGAGCAGTACTTC. Translation: CASRMAGGPYEQYF.

This rearrangement joins TRBV4-2 to TRBJ2-7, with 7 positions matching TRBD2. Trimming took 0 bases from V and 0 from J; bases not matched to a gene: 8. The CDR3 length is 17 residues. Germline lookup yields CDR1 LGHNA and CDR2 YNFKEQ. Here the CDR3 reads CASSQDRSGVLSYEQYF. The DNA of the CDR3 is TGTGCCAGCAGCCAAGATCGAAGCGGGGTCCTCTCCTACGAGCAGTACTTC.

On this clonotype itself: At one boundary the junction diverges from the germline segment, which might be a read error. This chain links TRBV25-1 with TRBJ2-5, with D unresolved. The last part of the DNA fits TRBJ2-7 better; the J call may be wrong. Per germline, CDR1 MGHDK and CDR2 SYGVNS. The CDR3 runs 13 residues. The CDR3 reads CVSSAPSSYEQYF. For the CDR3, the DNA is TGTGTCAGCAGTGCCCCCTCGTCCTACGAGCAGTACTTC.

The V and J genes are TRBV5-1 and TRBJ1-1; unclear D gene. Trimming left V 4 bases short and J 1 base short, with 14 bases between. Looked up from germline, CDR1 is SGHRS and CDR2 is YFSETQ. This CDR3 is built from 15 residues. The CDR3 coding sequence is TGCGCCAGCAGCCAACTGACGGCCCCGAACACTGAAGCTTTCTTT. It is translated as CASSQLTAPNTEAFF.

This clonotype was observed many times. V usage is TRBV11-2 and J usage is TRBJ2-1, with TRBD1 matching 10 bases. The CDR3 runs 17 residues. With V trimmed by 4 bases and J by 3 bases, 9 bases remained unmatched. Germline V gene lookup returns CDR1 SGHAT and CDR2 FQNNGV. CDR3 amino acids: CASSYYDRDRGYNEQFF. Here the CDR3 DNA reads TGTGCCAGCAGCTACTACGACAGGGACAGGGGCTACAATGAGCAGTTCTTC.

The chain recombines TRBV29-1 with TRBJ2-3, with 9 bases matching TRBD2. From germline, CDR1 is SQVTM and CDR2 ANQGSEA. V shed 6 bases and J 2 bases; nucleotides not matched to a gene: 3. This CDR3 has 13 residues. The CDR3: CSVAGGPTDTQYF. The CDR3 DNA reads as TGCAGCGTGGCGGGGGGGCCCACAGATACGCAGTATTTT.

In its sample, this clonotype was seen a few times. The chain couples TRBV5-5 to TRBJ2-5; weak D call: TRBD1 (6 bases). Trimming took 0 bases from V and 2 from J, leaving 14 bases between them. Looked up from germline, CDR1 is SGHKS and CDR2 is YYEKEE (reference sequence). The CDR3 has 16 amino acids. This CDR3 is CASSLGGGKGQETQYF. The CDR3 DNA follows: TGTGCCAGCAGCTTGGGTGGGGGCAAAGGGCAAGAGACCCAGTACTTC.

The chain joins TRBV20-1 to TRBJ2-1, with D perhaps given as TRBD1 or TRBD2 (5 bases each). CDR1 is DFQATT, CDR2 SNEGSKA, per germline (reference sequence). CDR3 size: 14 residues. The CDR3 region has the DNA TGCAGCGAGGGGATACCCACCCTGGCGGATGAGCAGTTCTTC. Residues: CSEGIPTLADEQFF.

This clonotype was seen repeatedly, ten times or more. The chain is built from TRBV6-2 or TRBV6-3 and TRBJ2-6, with TRBD1 identical over 7 bases. The germline V gene has CDR1 MNHEY and CDR2 SVGEGT. V lost 4 bases, J lost 0 bases, and 0 bases stayed unmatched. This CDR3 comprises 15 residues. CDR3: CASSWDSSGANVLTF. CDR3 DNA sequence: TGTGCCAGCAGTTGGGACAGCTCTGGGGCCAACGTCCTGACTTTC.

J is TRBJ2-7 and V is TRBV6-5; D is unclear. V was pared by 5 bases and J by 5 bases, with 16 bases between. CDR1 is MNHEY, CDR2 SVGAGI, per germline. This CDR3 is 14 amino acids long. Here the CDR3 DNA reads TGTGCCAGCAGTAGAGGTTCGTATACCCACGAGCAGTACTTC. Protein sequence: CASSRGSYTHEQYF.

This clonotype has only a few counts. The J gene is TRBJ1-6, the V gene TRBV7-2; D unclear. The CDR3 consists of 13 residues. The germline CDR1 and CDR2 sequences are SGHTA and FQGNSA. V lost 4 bases and J lost 9, with 10 bases in between. The DNA for the CDR3 is TGTGCCAGCAGCTCAGTCGTTTTTTCACCCCTCCACTTT. Its protein product is CASSSVVFSPLHF.

The chain combines TRBV12-3 or TRBV12-4 with TRBJ2-1; maybe TRBD2 (5 bases). The CDR3 runs to 16 residues. V shed 3 bases and J shed 7 bases, with 19 bases lying between them. CDR3 bases: TGTGCCAGCAGTTTGCGGAGGATAGGAAGAGGAAATGAGCAGTTCTTC. It specifies CASSLRRIGRGNEQFF.

V and J are TRBV10-3 and TRBJ1-5; D is uncertain. V was clipped by 6 bases and J by 5 bases, with 11 bases between them. The CDR3 is 13 amino acids. CDR1 and CDR2 from the germline V gene are ENHRY and SYGVKD. CDR3 amino acids: CAISQAEDQPQHF. Here the CDR3 DNA reads TGTGCCATCAGCCAGGCAGAGGATCAGCCCCAGCATTTT.

The table lists this clonotype with a count of one. At one of its ends the junction is not consistent with the germline gene, which may arise from a read error. V and J are TRBV12-3 or TRBV12-4 and TRBJ2-4; D might be TRBD2 (5 bases). CDR3 size: 11 residues. This CDR3 is CASGFGNIQYF. The CDR3 DNA sequence: TGCGCCAGCGGTTTTGGGAACATTCAGTACTTC.

Of note for this clonotype: One end of the junction fails to match germline, which may point to a read error. V and J are TRBV3-1 and TRBJ2-7; TRBD1 might be the D (6 bases). The DNA matches TRBJ2-5 better at its end, which makes the J call doubtful. There are 18 residues in the CDR3. Germline CDR1 and CDR2: LGHDT and YNNKEL (reference sequence). The CDR3 sequence is CASTQTRDTPSRWETQYF. CDR3 in DNA: TGTGCCAGCACCCAAACTCGGGACACCCCTAGTCGATGGGAGACCCAGTACTTC.